What follows are 12 T cell receptor beta chains derived from one specimen sequenced in a study of T cell responses to AZD1222 COVID-19 vaccine. Sequencing used immunoSEQ multiplex PCR; TCRdb keeps in-frame clones, though not all of them. The sample holds 80,000 or so clones, about 90% seen once. The sample here was peripheral blood, taken on day 0 of AZD1222 vaccination. These receptors originate from an adult in good health.

CDR3 bases: TGTGCCAGCAGCCTCGACAAAGGGAACTATGGCTACACCTTC. Encoded protein: CASSLDKGNYGYTF. The chain is built from TRBV27 and TRBJ1-2, with D unclear. Trimming removed 6 bases from V and 2 bases from J, with 13 bases in between. CDR1 is MNHEY, CDR2 SMNVEV, per germline (reference sequence). The CDR3 covers 14 residues.

The chain has TRBV29-1 and TRBJ2-1; TRBD2 aligns across 9 bases. CDR1 is SQVTM, CDR2 ANQGSEA, per germline. J lost 4 bases, V lost 2 bases, and 3 bases had no gene match. There are 14 residues in the CDR3. The CDR3 sequence is CSVEWLAGYNEQFF. The CDR3 DNA reads as TGCAGCGTTGAATGGCTAGCGGGGTACAATGAGCAGTTCTTC.

The genes are TRBV19 and TRBJ1-4; no clear D. Trimming stripped 3 bases from V and 8 bases from J, with 13 bases between. The CDR3 runs to 14 residues. CDR1 is LNHDA and CDR2 is SQIVND in the germline V gene (reference sequence). Here the CDR3 reads CASSIGGEAEKLFF. Here the CDR3 DNA reads TGTGCCAGTAGTATCGGTGGGGAAGCGGAAAAACTGTTTTTT.

By share of the sample, this clone is medium-sized. This chain joins TRBV25-1 and TRBJ1-1; maybe TRBD1 (5 bases). CDR1 is MGHDK, CDR2 SYGVNS, per germline. The V end was cut by 1 base, the J end by 8 bases, with 23 bases between. This CDR3 is 17 amino acids long. CDR3 amino acids: CASSELPWQERGEEAFF. DNA for the CDR3: TGTGCCAGCAGTGAATTGCCGTGGCAGGAAAGAGGGGAAGAAGCTTTCTTT.

The gene calls are TRBV5-1 and TRBJ1-1; D is perhaps TRBD1 (5 bases). Trimming pared 4 bases from V and 5 bases from J, leaving 18 bases between. The CDR3 loop spans 15 amino acids. Germline lookup yields CDR1 SGHRS and CDR2 YFSETQ. The CDR3 sequence: CASSPLRVGRTEAFF. CDR3 in DNA: TGCGCCAGCAGCCCCCTCAGGGTCGGGAGAACTGAAGCTTTCTTT. Filled out from reference TRBV5-1 and TRBJ1-1, the complete variable domain reads KAGVTQTPRYLIKTRGQQVTLSCSPISGHRSVSWYQQTPGQGLQFLFEYFSETQRNKGNFPGRFSGRQFSNSRSEMNVSTLELGDSALYLCASSPLRVGRTEAFFGQGTRLTVV.

This clone was detected only a few times. CDR3 nucleotides: TGTGCCAGCAGGAACAGGGAAGGGGGAACTGAAGCTTTCTTT. It is translated as CASRNREGGTEAFF. The chain couples TRBV11-2 to TRBJ1-1; TRBD1 is a possible D gene (6 bases). This CDR3 has 14 residues. In germline, CDR1 is SGHAT, CDR2 FQNNGV. Trimming stripped 6 bases from V and 5 bases from J, with 16 bases between.

The rearrangement uses TRBV30 and TRBJ1-5; D unresolved. The germline V gene encodes CDR1 GTSNPN and CDR2 SVGIG (reference sequence). The length of the CDR3 is 14 residues. Trimming shortened V by 1 base and J by 11 bases, and 18 bases separated the two germline ends. CDR3 residues: CAWSAPLGAWTQHF. In DNA form, the CDR3 reads TGTGCCTGGAGTGCTCCCCTGGGCGCATGGACCCAGCATTTT.

The chain links TRBV10-3 to TRBJ1-5; the D is unclear. This CDR3 region has 13 residues. Germline V gene data show CDR1 as ENHRY and CDR2 as SYGVKD. Trimming left V 7 bases short and J 0 bases short, with 7 bases between. The CDR3 nucleotides are TGTGCCATCAAAGAGGATAGCAATCAGCCCCAGCATTTT. As protein: CAIKEDSNQPQHF.

CDR3 sequence reads: CASSIYRDTSYEQYF. The CDR3 region has the DNA TGTGCCAGTAGTATATACCGGGACACCTCCTACGAGCAGTACTTC. J is TRBJ2-7 and V is TRBV19; maybe TRBD1 (6 bases). Per germline, CDR1 LNHDA and CDR2 SQIVND (reference sequence). Trimming removed 2 bases at V and 0 bases at J, with 11 bases between. The CDR3 consists of 15 residues. Full variable domain (missing parts from reference TRBV19 and TRBJ2-7): DGGITQSPKYLFRKEGQNVTLSCEQNLNHDAMYWYRQDPGQGLRLIYYSQIVNDFQKGDIAEGYSVSREKKESFPLTVTSAQKNPTAFYLCASSIYRDTSYEQYFGPGTRLTVT.

The gene calls are TRBV4-3 and TRBJ2-1, with D perhaps matching TRBD2 (6 bases). V shed 4 bases and J shed 8 bases, with 12 bases lying between them. Germline-derived CDR1 and CDR2 are LGHNA and YSLEER. This CDR3 is 13 amino acids long. The CDR3 DNA is TGCGCCAGCAGCCGGGGGGAAGGCGATGAGCAGTTCTTC. Translating it yields CASSRGEGDEQFF.

The V and J genes are TRBV18 and TRBJ1-6, with D maybe TRBD1 (6 bases). V gave up 3 bases and J gave up 14 bases, with 17 bases separating them. The CDR3 is 14 amino acids. Germline V gene data show CDR1 as KGHSH and CDR2 as LQKENI. CDR3 sequence (DNA): TGTGCCAGCTCACCCAACACGGGGGGCTTGTCCCTCCACTTT. This sequence encodes CASSPNTGGLSLHF.

The chain couples TRBV2 to TRBJ1-4; tentatively, D is TRBD1 (6 bases). CDR1 is SNHLY and CDR2 is FYNNEI in the germline V gene. This CDR3 has 13 residues. The V end lost 7 bases, the J end lost 6 bases, and 12 bases lay between the germline ends. The CDR3: CASNKGVDEKLFF. CDR3 nucleotide sequence: TGTGCCAGCAATAAGGGGGTCGATGAAAAACTGTTTTTT.